This passage covers 6 T cell receptor beta chains from one sample sequenced in a study of tumor-infiltrating lymphocytes in primary liver carcinoma (TCRdb year 2017). Without any cell sorting, total RNA and DNA were co-extracted from around 18-30 mg of bulk tissue using the AllPrep DNA/RNA mini kit. The sequencing machine was an Illumina HiSeq 2500. Starting from approximately 0.5 ug total RNA, TCRbeta-specific cDNA was produced by reverse transcription with a constant-region primer and ProtoScript II reverse transcriptase. Three nested multiplex PCR rounds, following a slightly modified ARM-PCR procedure, were used to build the TCRbeta libraries. Each of the first two PCR rounds ran for around 11 cycles and used multiplex TRBV1-TRBV30 forward primers together with a Cbeta reverse primer. TCRdb reprocessed the public reads (quality trimming at Q25 with fastp, clone calling with MiXCR) and kept in-frame beta chains. Each CDR3 protein appears once, grouped with its most common genes and DNA. The sample table holds around 100,000 distinct CDR3 sequences, of which over 55% were seen once. Just over 9.5% of the sample goes to the ten largest clones.

The sequenced material came from liver tumor tissue from sampling region 5. Interpreted using the paper, the cell subset or site label stands for: tumor region T5, tumor centre. These TCRs come from a woman aged 55-69 years with primary liver carcinoma and hepatitis B virus infection.

Details on this clonotype: The junction differs from germline at one of its ends, possibly a read error. The chain employs TRBV5-6 and TRBJ2-1, with 11 bases lining up with TRBD2. CDR1 and CDR2 from the germline V gene are SGHDT and YYEEEE. There are 16 residues in the CDR3. This CDR3 reads CVSSLTPGLAGGEQFF. CDR3 bases: TGTGTCAGCAGCTTGACCCCGGGGCTAGCGGGAGGCGAGCAGTTCTTC.

There are many counts of this clonotype. The DNA of the CDR3 is TGTGCCAGCAGCACGGGACAGGGGATAGAGACCCAGTACTTC. It is translated as CASSTGQGIETQYF. The chain uses TRBV5-4 and TRBJ2-5, with TRBD1 identical over 10 bases. The J segment lost 4 bases and the V segment lost 4 bases, leaving 4 bases of the junction unmatched. This CDR3 comprises 14 residues. The germline CDR1 and CDR2 sequences are SGHNT and YYREEE (reference sequence).

On this clonotype itself: The CDR3 end shows no conserved phenylalanine or tryptophan, and so a read error is likely. For the CDR3, the DNA is TGTGTCAGCAGCTTAGGGCAGGGGGCTCTCTTAGATACGCAGTATTTA. Amino acids: CVSSLGQGALLDTQYL. J is TRBJ2-3 and V is TRBV7-9; 8 bases map to TRBD1. Per the germline V gene, CDR1 is SEHNR and CDR2 is FQNEAQ (reference sequence). The length of the CDR3 is 16 residues.

As concerns this clonotype: A junction end diverges from the germline sequence, so it may reflect a read error. The rearrangement links TRBV6-5 to TRBJ1-1, with D possibly being TRBD1 (5 bases). The CDR3 has 15 amino acids. Per germline, CDR1 MNHEY and CDR2 SVGAGI. The CDR3: CASRRSSGTGSGAFF. The CDR3 DNA reads TGTGCCAGCAGACGGTCGTCGGGGACGGGTTCTGGAGCTTTTTTT.

With respect to this clonotype: Since a much larger clone is just one base distant, this may be a read error. The J gene is TRBJ1-4, the V gene TRBV5-5; the match to TRBD1 covers 7 bases. The V gene's germline CDR1 is SGHKS and CDR2 YYEKEE (reference sequence). This CDR3 region has 15 residues. The CDR3 DNA reads TGTGCCAGCAGCCGGAGCGGGACAGCGAATGCAAAACTGTTTTTT. Translation: CASSRSGTANAKLFF.

About this clonotype itself: A much larger clone is a single base away; this may be a read error. The chain carries TRBV5-8 and TRBJ2-1; D possibly uses TRBD1 or TRBD2 (5 bases each). Germline CDR1 is SGHTS and CDR2 is YDEGEE. Trimming cost V 5 bases and J 2 bases, with 14 bases left between them. The CDR3 is 15 residues long. CDR3 residues: CASSRLGTTYNEQFF. The DNA of the CDR3 is TGTGCCAGCAGTCGTCTAGGGACCACCTACAATGAGCAGTTCTTC.